This entry concerns a single T cell receptor beta chain. V lost 5 bases, J lost 0 bases, and 7 bases lay in between. The CDR3 runs to 13 residues. Germline V CDR1 and CDR2: SGHNT, YENEEA. These data are taken from a study of blood T cell repertoires in COVID-19. Looking at the study overall: The samples span acute and convalescent COVID-19 from the United States, Italy and Spain.

Using immunoSEQ multiplex PCR, the repertoire was profiled, and TCRdb retains in-frame clones only, with some absent. Of roughly 170,000 clones listed, 70% to 85% are singletons. The sequenced material came from peripheral blood. The sequence was collected from a human donor in a cohort sampled during active COVID-19. The chain uses TRBV11-3 and TRBJ2-5, with a possible D match to TRBD1 (5 bases). DNA of the CDR3: TGTGCCAGCAGCCCCAGGGACCAAGAGACCCAGTACTTC. This codes for CASSPRDQETQYF.